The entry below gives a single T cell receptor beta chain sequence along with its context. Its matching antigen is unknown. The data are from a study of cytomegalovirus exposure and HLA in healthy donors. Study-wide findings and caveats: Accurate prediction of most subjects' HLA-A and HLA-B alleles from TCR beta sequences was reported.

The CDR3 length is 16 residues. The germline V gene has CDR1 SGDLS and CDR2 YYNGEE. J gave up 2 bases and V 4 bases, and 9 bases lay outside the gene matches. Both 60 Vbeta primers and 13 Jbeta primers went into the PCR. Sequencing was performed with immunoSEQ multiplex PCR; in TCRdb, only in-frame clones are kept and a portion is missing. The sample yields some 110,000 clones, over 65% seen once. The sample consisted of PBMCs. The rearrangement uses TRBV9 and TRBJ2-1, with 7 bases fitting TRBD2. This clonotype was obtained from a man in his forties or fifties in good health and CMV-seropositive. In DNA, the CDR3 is TGTGCCAGCAGCCCCGGAATAGCGGGCCCCTACAATGAGCAGTTCTTC. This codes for CASSPGIAGPYNEQFF.